This T cell receptor (beta chain) was retrieved from a study of human T cells and chemical hapten exposure. Time point given: patch test 3, about 24 weeks after DPC sensitization. Treatment of the sample: therapeutic diphenylcyclopropenone sensitization with weekly scalp DPC. Using its own MiXCR run on the RACE reads, TCRdb lists one record per CDR3 protein. The data contain roughly 200,000 distinct CDR3 sequences, about 22% of them singletons. The TCR originated in a middle-aged woman with alopecia areata. Some clones in this sample may be carry-over from other donors' samples. The sequencing used whole blood, collected in connection with sensitization to the hapten diphenylcyclopropenone (DPC).

The CDR3: CSATVAETQYF. The CDR3 nucleotides are TGCAGTGCTACTGTGGCAGAGACCCAGTACTTC. The chain has TRBV20-1 and TRBJ2-5; D uncertain. There are 11 residues in the CDR3. Trimming took 4 bases from V and 4 from J, leaving 7 bases between them. Germline V gives CDR1 DFQATT, CDR2 SNEGSKA (reference sequence).